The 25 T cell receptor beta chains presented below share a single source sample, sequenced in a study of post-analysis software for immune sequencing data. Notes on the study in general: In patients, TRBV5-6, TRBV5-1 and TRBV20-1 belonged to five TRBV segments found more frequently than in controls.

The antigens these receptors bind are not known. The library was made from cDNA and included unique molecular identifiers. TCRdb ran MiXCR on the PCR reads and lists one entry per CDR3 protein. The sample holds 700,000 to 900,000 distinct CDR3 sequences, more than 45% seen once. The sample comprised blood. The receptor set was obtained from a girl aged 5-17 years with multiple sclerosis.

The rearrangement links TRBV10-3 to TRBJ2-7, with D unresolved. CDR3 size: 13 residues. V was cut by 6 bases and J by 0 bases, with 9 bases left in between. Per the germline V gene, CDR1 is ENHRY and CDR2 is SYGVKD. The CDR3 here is CAISPEDSYEQYF. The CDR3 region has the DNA TGTGCCATCAGCCCAGAGGACTCCTACGAGCAGTACTTC.

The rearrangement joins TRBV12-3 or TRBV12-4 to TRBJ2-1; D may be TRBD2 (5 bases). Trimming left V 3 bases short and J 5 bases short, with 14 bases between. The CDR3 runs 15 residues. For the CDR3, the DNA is TGTGCCAGCAGTTTGACCGTTGGAGGAGACAATGAGCAGTTCTTC. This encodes CASSLTVGGDNEQFF.

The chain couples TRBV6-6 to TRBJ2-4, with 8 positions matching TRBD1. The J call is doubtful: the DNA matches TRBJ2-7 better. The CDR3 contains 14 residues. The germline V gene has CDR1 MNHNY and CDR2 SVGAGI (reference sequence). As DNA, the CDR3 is TGTGCCAGCAAGGACAGGGTAGCGTCCTACGAGCAGTACTTC. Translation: CASKDRVASYEQYF.

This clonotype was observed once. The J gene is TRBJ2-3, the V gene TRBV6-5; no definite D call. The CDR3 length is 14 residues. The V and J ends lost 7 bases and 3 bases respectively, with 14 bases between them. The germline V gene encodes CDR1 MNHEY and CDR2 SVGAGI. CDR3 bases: TGTGCCAGCACGGGCCCACTTAGGACAGATACGCAGTATTTT. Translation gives CASTGPLRTDTQYF.

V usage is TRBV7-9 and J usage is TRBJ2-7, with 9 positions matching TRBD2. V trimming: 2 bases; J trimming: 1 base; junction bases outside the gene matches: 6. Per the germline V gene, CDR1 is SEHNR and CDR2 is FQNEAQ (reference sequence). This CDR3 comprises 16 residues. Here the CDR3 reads CASSLTSGYLSYEQYF. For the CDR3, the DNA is TGTGCCAGCAGCTTAACTAGCGGGTACCTTTCCTACGAGCAGTACTTC.

DNA for the CDR3: TGTGCCAGCTCACCCCCGACTAGCGGGAGGCCCGACAATGAGCAGTTCTTC. The encoded protein is CASSPPTSGRPDNEQFF. V usage is TRBV18 and J usage is TRBJ2-1, with 13 bases fitting TRBD2. J lost 5 bases, V lost 3 bases, and 7 bases had no gene match. Per the germline V gene, CDR1 is KGHSH and CDR2 is LQKENI. This CDR3 has 17 residues.

The CDR3 DNA reads TGTGCCAGCAGCTTACCACAGGGGCAAGAGACCCAGTACTTC. Encoded protein: CASSLPQGQETQYF. J is TRBJ2-4 and V is TRBV7-9, with 7 bases fitting TRBD1. The closer fit of TRBJ2-5 to the DNA end suggests the J call may be wrong. This CDR3 has 14 amino acids. Germline loops: CDR1 SEHNR, CDR2 FQNEAQ (reference sequence).

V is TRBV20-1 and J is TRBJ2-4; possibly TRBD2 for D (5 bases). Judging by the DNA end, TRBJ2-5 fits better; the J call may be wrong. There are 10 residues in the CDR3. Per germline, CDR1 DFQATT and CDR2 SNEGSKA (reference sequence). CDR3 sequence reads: CSVTRETQYF. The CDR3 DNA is TGCAGTGTTACTAGGGAGACCCAGTACTTC.

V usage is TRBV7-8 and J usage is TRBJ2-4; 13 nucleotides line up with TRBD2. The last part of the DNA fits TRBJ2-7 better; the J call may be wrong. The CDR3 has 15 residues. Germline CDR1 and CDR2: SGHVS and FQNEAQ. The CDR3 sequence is CASSPTGTSGVEQYF. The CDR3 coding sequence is TGTGCCAGCAGCCCAACCGGGACTAGCGGGGTCGAGCAGTACTTC.

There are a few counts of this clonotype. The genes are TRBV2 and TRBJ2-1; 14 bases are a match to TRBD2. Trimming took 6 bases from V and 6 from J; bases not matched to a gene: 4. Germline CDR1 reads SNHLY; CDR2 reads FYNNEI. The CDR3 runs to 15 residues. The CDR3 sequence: CASRRTSGRSNEQFF. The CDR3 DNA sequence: TGTGCCAGCAGGCGGACTAGCGGGAGGTCCAATGAGCAGTTCTTC.

The chain's CDR3 is CSASSGASGNEQFF. CDR3 in DNA: TGCAGTGCTAGCTCGGGAGCTAGCGGCAATGAGCAGTTCTTC. The chain has TRBV20-1 and TRBJ2-1; 7 bases are a match to TRBD2. Trimming removed 3 bases from V and 6 bases from J; junction bases left unmatched: 8. Germline values: CDR1 DFQATT, CDR2 SNEGSKA (reference sequence). The CDR3 extends over 14 amino acids.

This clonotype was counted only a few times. The CDR3 here is CASSGGEDRYNEQFF. DNA for the CDR3: TGTGCCAGCAGCGGGGGGGAAGATCGGTACAATGAGCAGTTCTTC. The chain employs TRBV11-2 and TRBJ2-1; TRBD2 matches at 7 bases. V was clipped by 5 bases and J by 4 bases; unmatched bases: 8. In germline, CDR1 is SGHAT, CDR2 FQNNGV. The CDR3 is 15 residues long.

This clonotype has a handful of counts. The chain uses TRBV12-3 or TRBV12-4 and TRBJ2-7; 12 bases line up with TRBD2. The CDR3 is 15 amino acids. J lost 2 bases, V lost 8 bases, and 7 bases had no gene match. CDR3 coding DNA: TGTGCCAGCCAACTAGGACTAGCGGGGCCCTACGAGCAGTACTTC. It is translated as CASQLGLAGPYEQYF.

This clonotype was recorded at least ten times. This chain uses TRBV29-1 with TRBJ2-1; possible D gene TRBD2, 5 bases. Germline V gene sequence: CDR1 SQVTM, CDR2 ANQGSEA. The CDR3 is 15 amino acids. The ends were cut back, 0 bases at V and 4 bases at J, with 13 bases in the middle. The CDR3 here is CSVEEWASRYNEQFF. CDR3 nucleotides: TGCAGCGTTGAAGAGTGGGCTAGCAGATACAATGAGCAGTTCTTC.

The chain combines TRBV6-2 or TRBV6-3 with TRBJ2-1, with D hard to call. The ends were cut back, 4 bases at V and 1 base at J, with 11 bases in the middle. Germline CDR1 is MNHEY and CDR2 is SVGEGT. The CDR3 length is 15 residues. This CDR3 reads CASSLKPQSYNEQFF. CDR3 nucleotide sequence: TGTGCCAGCAGTTTGAAACCGCAATCCTACAATGAGCAGTTCTTC.

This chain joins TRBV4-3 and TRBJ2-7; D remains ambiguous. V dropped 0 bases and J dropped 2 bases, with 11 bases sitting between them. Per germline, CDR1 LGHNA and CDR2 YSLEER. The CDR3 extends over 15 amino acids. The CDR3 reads CASSQEFDGPYEQYF. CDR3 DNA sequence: TGCGCCAGCAGCCAAGAATTCGATGGACCCTACGAGCAGTACTTC.

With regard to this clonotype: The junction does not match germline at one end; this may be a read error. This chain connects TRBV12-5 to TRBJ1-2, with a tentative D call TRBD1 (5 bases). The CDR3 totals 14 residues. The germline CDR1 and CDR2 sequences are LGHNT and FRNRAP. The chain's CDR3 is CASGVQGARHGYTF. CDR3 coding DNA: TGTGCCAGTGGTGTGCAAGGGGCGAGGCATGGCTACACCTTC.

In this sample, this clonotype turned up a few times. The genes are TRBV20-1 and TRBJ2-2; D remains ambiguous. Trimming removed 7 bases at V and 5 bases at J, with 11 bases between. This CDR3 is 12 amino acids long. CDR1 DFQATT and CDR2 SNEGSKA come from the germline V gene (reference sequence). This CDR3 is CSVGSPTGELFF. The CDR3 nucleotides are TGCAGTGTAGGCTCGCCGACCGGGGAGCTGTTTTTT.

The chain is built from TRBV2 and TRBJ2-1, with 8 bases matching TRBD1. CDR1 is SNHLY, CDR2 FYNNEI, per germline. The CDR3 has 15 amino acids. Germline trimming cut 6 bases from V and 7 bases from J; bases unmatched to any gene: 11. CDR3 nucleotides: TGTGCCAGCAGAGCGAGACAGGGGTTGTCAAATGAGCAGTTCTTC. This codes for CASRARQGLSNEQFF.

CDR3 sequence: CSAPQGVATYNSPLHF. The CDR3, as DNA: TGCAGTGCCCCACAGGGGGTAGCGACCTATAATTCACCCCTCCACTTT. This chain links TRBV20-1 with TRBJ1-6, with TRBD1 identical over 8 bases. The CDR3 extends over 16 amino acids. Germline assignment: CDR1 DFQATT and CDR2 SNEGSKA (reference sequence). With V trimmed by 6 bases and J by 2 bases, 9 bases remained unmatched.

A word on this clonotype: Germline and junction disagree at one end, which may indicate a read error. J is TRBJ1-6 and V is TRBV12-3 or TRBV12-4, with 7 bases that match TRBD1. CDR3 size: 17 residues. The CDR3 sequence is CASSLVQGGSYNPPLHF. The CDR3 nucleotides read TGTGCCAGCAGCCTAGTCCAAGGGGGCTCCTATAATCCACCCCTCCACTTT.

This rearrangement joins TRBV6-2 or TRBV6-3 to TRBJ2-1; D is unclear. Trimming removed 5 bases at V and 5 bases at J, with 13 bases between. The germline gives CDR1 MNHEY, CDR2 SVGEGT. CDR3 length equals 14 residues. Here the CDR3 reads CASSPRDLHNEQFF. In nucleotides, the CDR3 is TGTGCCAGCAGTCCCCGCGACCTCCACAATGAGCAGTTCTTC.

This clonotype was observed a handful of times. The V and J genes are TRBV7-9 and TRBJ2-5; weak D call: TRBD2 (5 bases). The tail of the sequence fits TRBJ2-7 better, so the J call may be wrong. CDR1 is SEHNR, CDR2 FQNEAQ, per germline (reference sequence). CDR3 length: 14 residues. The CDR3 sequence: CASSLDLAAYEQYF. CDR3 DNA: TGTGCCAGCAGCTTAGATCTAGCAGCCTACGAGCAGTACTTC.

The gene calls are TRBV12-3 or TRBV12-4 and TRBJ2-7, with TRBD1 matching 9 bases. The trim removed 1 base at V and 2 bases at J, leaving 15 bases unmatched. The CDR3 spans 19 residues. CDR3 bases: TGTGCCAGCAGTTTAGGACCCTCGGGACAGGGACCCCTCGCCTACGAGCAGTACTTC. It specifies CASSLGPSGQGPLAYEQYF.

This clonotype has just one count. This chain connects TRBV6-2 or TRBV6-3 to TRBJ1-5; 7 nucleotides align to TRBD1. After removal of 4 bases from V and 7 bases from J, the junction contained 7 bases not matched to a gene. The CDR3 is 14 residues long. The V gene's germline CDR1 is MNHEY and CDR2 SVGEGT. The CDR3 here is CASSSSDRAQPQHF. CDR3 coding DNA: TGTGCCAGCAGTTCTTCAGACAGGGCCCAGCCCCAGCATTTT.